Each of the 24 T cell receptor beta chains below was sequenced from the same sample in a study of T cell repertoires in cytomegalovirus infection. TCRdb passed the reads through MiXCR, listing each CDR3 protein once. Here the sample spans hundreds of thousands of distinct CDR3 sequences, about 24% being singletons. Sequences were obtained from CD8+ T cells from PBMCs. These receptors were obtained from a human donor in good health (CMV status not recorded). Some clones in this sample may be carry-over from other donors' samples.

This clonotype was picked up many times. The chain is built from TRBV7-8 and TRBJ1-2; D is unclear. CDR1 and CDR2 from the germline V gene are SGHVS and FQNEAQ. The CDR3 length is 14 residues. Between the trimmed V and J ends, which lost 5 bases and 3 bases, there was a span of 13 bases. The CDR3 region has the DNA TGTGCCAGCAGCGCCATCACAGAGGACTATGGCTACACCTTC. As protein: CASSAITEDYGYTF.

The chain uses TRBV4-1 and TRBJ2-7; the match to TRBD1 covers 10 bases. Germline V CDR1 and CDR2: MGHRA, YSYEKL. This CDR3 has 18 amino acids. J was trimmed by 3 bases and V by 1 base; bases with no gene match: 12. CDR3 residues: CASSQGARGQGRSYEQYF. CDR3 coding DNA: TGCGCCAGCAGCCAAGGAGCAAGGGGACAGGGGAGAAGCTACGAGCAGTACTTC.

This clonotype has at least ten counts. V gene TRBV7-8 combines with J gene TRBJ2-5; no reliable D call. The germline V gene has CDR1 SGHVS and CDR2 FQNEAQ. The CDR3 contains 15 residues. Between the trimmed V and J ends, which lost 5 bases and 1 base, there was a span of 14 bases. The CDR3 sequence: CASSEYHRAQETQYF. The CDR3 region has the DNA TGTGCCAGCAGCGAATATCATAGGGCCCAAGAGACCCAGTACTTC.

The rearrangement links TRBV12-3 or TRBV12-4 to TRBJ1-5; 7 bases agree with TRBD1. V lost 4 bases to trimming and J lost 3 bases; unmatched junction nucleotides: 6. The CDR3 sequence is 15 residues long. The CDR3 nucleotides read TGTGCCAGCAGTTCGCTCGACAGGGACAATCAGCCCCAGCATTTT. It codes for CASSSLDRDNQPQHF.

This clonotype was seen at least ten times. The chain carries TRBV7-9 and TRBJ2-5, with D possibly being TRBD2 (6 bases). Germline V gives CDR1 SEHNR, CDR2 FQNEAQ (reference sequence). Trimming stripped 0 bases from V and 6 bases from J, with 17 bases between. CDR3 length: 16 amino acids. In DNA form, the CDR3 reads TGTGCCAGCAGCTTAGCGCCAGGCGGGGATCCAAAGACCCAGTACTTC. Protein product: CASSLAPGGDPKTQYF.

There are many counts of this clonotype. The chain's CDR3 is CASLTDNDNEQFF. The CDR3 nucleotides read TGTGCCAGCCTGACAGACAATGACAATGAGCAGTTCTTC. The chain recombines TRBV7-2 with TRBJ2-1; a possible D gene is TRBD1 (5 bases). This CDR3 contains 13 residues. V was shortened by 8 bases and J by 5 bases, with 13 bases between the two germline ends. Germline V lookup: CDR1 SGHTA, CDR2 FQGNSA.

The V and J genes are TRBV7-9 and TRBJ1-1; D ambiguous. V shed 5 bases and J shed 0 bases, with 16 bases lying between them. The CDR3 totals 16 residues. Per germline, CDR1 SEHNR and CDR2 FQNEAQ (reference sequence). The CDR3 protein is CASSDPETALNTEAFF. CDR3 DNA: TGTGCCAGCAGCGACCCTGAAACAGCACTGAACACTGAAGCTTTCTTT.

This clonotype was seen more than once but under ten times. The CDR3, as DNA: TGTGCCAGCAGTTTCCGAGGGGGAGCTTTCTACGAGCAGTACGTC. Translation gives CASSFRGGAFYEQYV. The V call is TRBV28, the J call TRBJ2-7; D perhaps matches TRBD1 (6 bases). Trimming took 3 bases from V and 3 from J, leaving 15 bases between them. This CDR3 region has 15 residues. CDR1 and CDR2 from the germline V gene are MDHEN and SYDVKM.

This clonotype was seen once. This CDR3 reads CASGPRGGMNTEAFF. The CDR3 region has the DNA TGTGCTAGTGGTCCTCGGGGGGGAATGAACACTGAAGCTTTCTTT. V and J are TRBV12-5 and TRBJ1-1; D possibly corresponds to TRBD1 (5 bases). Trimming left V 5 bases short and J 0 bases short, with 13 bases between. Germline CDR1 and CDR2: LGHNT and FRNRAP. The length of the CDR3 is 15 residues.

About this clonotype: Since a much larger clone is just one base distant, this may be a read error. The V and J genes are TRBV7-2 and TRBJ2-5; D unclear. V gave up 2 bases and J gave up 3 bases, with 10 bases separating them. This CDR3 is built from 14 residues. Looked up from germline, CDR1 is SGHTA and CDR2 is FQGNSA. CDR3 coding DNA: TGTGCCAGCAGCTTATCAGACAACAAAGAGACCCAGTACTTC. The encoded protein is CASSLSDNKETQYF.

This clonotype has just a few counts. For the CDR3, the DNA is TGTGCCAGCGCCAAGATGGAATACAATGAGCAGTTCTTC. Translation: CASAKMEYNEQFF. The V call is TRBV14, the J call TRBJ2-1; D gene uncertain. The CDR3 loop spans 13 amino acids. Trimming took off 8 bases at V and 4 bases at J, with 12 bases between the two ends. Germline CDR1 reads SGHDN; CDR2 reads FVKESK.

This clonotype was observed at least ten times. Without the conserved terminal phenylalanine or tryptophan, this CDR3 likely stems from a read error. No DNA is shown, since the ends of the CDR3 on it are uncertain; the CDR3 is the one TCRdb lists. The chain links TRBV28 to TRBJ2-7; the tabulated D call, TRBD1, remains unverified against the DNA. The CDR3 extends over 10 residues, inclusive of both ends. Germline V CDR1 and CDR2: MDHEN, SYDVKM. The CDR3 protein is CASSQDRLRA.

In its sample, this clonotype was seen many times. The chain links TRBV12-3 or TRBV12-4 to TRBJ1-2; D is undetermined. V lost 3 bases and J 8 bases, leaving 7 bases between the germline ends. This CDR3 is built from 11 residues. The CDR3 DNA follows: TGTGCCAGCAGTTTTGGGCGGGGCTACACCTTC. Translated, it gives CASSFGRGYTF.

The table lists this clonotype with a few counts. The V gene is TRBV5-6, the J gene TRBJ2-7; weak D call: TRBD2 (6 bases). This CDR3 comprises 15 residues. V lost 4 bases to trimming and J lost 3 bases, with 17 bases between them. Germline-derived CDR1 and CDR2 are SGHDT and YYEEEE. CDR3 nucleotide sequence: TGTGCCAGCAGCCCCCCCGGGGGAGGTATCTACGAGCAGTACTTC. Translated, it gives CASSPPGGGIYEQYF.

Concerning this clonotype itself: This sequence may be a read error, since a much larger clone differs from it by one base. The chain's CDR3 is CASSIMHNPHNEQFF. The DNA of the CDR3 is TGTGCCAGTAGTATAATGCACAATCCCCACAATGAGCAGTTCTTC. The gene calls are TRBV19 and TRBJ2-1, with no clear D. The V end was cut by 2 bases, the J end by 5 bases, with 13 bases between. This CDR3 comprises 15 residues. Per the germline V gene, CDR1 is LNHDA and CDR2 is SQIVND (reference sequence).

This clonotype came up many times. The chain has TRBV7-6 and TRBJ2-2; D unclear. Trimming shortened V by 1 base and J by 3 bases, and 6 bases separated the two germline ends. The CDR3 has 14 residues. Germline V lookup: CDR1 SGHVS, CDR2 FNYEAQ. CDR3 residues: CASSLGSYTGELFF. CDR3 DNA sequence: TGTGCCAGCAGCTTAGGAAGCTACACCGGGGAGCTGTTTTTT.

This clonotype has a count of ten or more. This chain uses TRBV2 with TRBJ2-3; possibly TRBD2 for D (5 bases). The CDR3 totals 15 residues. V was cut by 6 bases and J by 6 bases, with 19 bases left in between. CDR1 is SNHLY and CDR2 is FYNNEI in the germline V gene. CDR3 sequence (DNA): TGTGCCAGCAGGGCCCGGCTAGCCACCTCCGATACGCAGTATTTT. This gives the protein CASRARLATSDTQYF.

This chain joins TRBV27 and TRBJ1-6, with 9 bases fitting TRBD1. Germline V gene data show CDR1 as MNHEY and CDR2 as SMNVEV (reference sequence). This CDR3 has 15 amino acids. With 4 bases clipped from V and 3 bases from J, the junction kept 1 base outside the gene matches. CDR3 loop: CASSSDRGYNSPLHF. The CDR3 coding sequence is TGTGCCAGCAGTTCGGACAGGGGCTATAATTCACCCCTCCACTTT.

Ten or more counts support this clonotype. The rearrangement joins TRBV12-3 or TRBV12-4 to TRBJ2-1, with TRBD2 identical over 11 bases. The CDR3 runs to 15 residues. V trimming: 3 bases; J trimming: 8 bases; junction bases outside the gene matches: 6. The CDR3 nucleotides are TGTGCCAGCAGTTTCCGGCTAGCGGGGGGCCATGAGCAGTTCTTC. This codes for CASSFRLAGGHEQFF.

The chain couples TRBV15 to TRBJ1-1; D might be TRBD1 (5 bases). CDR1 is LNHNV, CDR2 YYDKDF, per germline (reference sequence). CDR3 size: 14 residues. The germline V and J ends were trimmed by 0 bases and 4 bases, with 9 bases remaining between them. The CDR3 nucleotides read TGTGCCACCAGCAGAGACAGGGAGAGCACTGAAGCTTTCTTT. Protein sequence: CATSRDRESTEAFF.

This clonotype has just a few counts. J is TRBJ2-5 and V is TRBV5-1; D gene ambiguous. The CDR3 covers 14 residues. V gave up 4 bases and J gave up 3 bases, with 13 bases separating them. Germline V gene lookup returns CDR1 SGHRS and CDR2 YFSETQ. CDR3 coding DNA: TGCGCCAGCAGCCCCCCCATTATTAAAGAGACCCAGTACTTC. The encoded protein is CASSPPIIKETQYF.

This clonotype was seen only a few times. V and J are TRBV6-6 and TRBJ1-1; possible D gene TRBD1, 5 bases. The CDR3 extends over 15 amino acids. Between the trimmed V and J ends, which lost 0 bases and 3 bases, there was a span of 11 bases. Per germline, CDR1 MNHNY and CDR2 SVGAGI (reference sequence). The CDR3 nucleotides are TGTGCCAGCAGTTACTCAGGCAGGGTCCACACTGAAGCTTTCTTT. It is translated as CASSYSGRVHTEAFF.

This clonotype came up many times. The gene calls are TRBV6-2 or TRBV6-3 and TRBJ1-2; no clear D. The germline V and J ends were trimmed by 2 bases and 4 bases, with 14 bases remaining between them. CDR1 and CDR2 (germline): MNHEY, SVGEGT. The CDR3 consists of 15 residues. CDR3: CASSYDRDGSYGYTF. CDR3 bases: TGTGCCAGCAGTTACGATCGAGACGGATCCTATGGCTACACCTTC.

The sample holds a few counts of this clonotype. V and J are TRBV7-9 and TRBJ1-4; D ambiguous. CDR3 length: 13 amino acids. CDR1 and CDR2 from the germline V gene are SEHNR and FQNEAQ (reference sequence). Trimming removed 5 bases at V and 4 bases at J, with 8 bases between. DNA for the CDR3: TGTGCCAGCAGCCCCCAGAATAATGAAAAACTGTTTTTT. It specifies CASSPQNNEKLFF.